These T cell receptor beta chains were read from a single sample in a study of blood T cell repertoires in COVID-19. Profiling relied on immunoSEQ multiplex PCR, and the TCRdb table lists in-frame clones only, not all of them. Of under 170,000 clones in the sample, 84% were seen once. Specimen: peripheral blood. Every receptor here comes from a man aged 65 to 79 with acute or convalescent COVID-19. Both conserved end residues are part of each CDR3. D genes are given only for firm matches.

d_call	v_call	j_call	cdr3_aa	cdr3_nt
TRBD2	TRBV11-2	TRBJ2-3	CASSLNHEREAQYF	TGTGCCAGCAGCTTAAACCACGAGCGGGAGGCGCAGTATTTT
.	TRBV19	TRBJ2-3	CASSTSRNTQYF	TGTGCCAGTAGTACCTCTAGGAATACGCAGTATTTT
.	TRBV29-1	TRBJ2-3	CSDNTGLADTQYF	TGCAGCGATAACACAGGGTTGGCAGATACGCAGTATTTT
.	TRBV19	TRBJ1-1	CASSISGASGDEAFF	TGTGCCAGTAGTATTTCTGGGGCCTCAGGGGATGAAGCTTTCTTT
.	TRBV28	TRBJ1-2	CASSLSTGQGGYTF	TGTGCCAGCAGTTTATCCACGGGGCAGGGGGGCTACACCTTC
TRBD2	TRBV27	TRBJ2-2	CASKKTSGGHGGTGELFF	TGTGCCAGCAAAAAGACTAGCGGGGGCCACGGGGGCACCGGGGAGCTGTTTTTT
TRBD1	TRBV2	TRBJ1-5	CASRGQGRSQPQHF	TGTGCCAGCAGGGGACAGGGAAGGAGTCAGCCCCAGCATTTT
TRBD1	TRBV7-9	TRBJ2-2	CASSVRGQAGELFF	TGTGCCAGCAGCGTCAGGGGGCAAGCCGGGGAGCTGTTTTTT
TRBD2	TRBV6-5	TRBJ2-1	CASRIAGGVEQFF	TGTGCCAGCAGGATAGCGGGAGGGGTCGAGCAGTTCTTC
.	TRBV5-1	TRBJ1-1	CASSLDQLNTEAFF	TGCGCCAGCAGCTTGGACCAGTTGAACACTGAAGCTTTCTTT
.	TRBV24-1	TRBJ2-7	CATSDARATDEQYF	TGTGCCACCAGTGACGCCAGGGCGACGGACGAGCAGTACTTC
.	TRBV5-1	TRBJ1-6	CASSGTGFSPLHF	TGCGCCAGCAGCGGAACAGGGTTTTCACCCCTCCACTTT
TRBD1	TRBV5-1	TRBJ2-3	CASSAGDRRTDTQYF	TGCGCCAGCAGCGCCGGGGACAGACGGACAGATACGCAGTATTTT
TRBD1	TRBV24-1	TRBJ2-5	CATSDLGQDQETQYF	TGTGCCACCAGTGATTTGGGACAGGACCAAGAGACCCAGTACTTC
TRBD1	TRBV28	TRBJ1-2	CASSPSGRGPGYTF	TGTGCCAGCAGTCCGTCTGGCAGGGGGCCTGGCTACACCTTC
.	TRBV6-5	TRBJ2-7	CASSYSTAPMSYEQYF	TGTGCCAGCAGTTACTCGACAGCCCCGATGTCCTACGAGCAGTACTTC
.	TRBV28	TRBJ2-3	CASSLATPDTQYF	TGTGCCAGCAGTTTAGCTACCCCAGATACGCAGTATTTT
.	TRBV21-1	TRBJ1-6	CASPHLPQGENSPLHF	TGTGCCAGCCCACATCTACCACAGGGGGAAAATTCACCCCTCCACTTT
.	TRBV2	TRBJ1-2	CASSGDTNYGYTF	TGTGCCAGCAGTGGGGACACCAACTATGGCTACACCTTC
TRBD2	TRBV3-1/TRBV3-2	TRBJ2-1	CASSRTSGGYSYNEQFF	TGTGCCAGCAGCCGGACTAGCGGGGGGTACTCCTACAATGAGCAGTTCTTC